This TCR beta chain was observed in a study of response to subunit inactivated influenza vaccine (dated by TCRdb to 2016 to 2019). Looking at the study overall: To follow how T cells responded to a trivalent subunit inactivated influenza vaccine, the researchers relied on deep quantitative profiling of the T cell receptor repertoire. The paper's findings and limits, for the study overall: It was suggested by the authors that each seasonal influenza vaccination may recruit only a limited number of new T cells.

Spanning cysteine to phenylalanine, the CDR3 consists of 16 amino acids. Of the read, only the CDR3 DNA is kept; its 48 bases are in frame from base 1. Clipping removes 6 bases from V and 5 bases from J, with 9 as the unmatched junction base count. According to the germline V gene, CDR1 reads MDHEN and CDR2 reads SYDVKM. Library method: RT-PCR. The sequencing machine was an Illumina HiSeq 2500. TCRdb reworked the public reads: Q25 trimming with fastp, MiXCR clone assembly, productive beta chains retained. Records with the same CDR3 protein are collapsed into one entry carrying the most frequent genes and DNA. The table for this sample lists 500,000 or so distinct CDR3 sequences; approximately 17% of them were counted only once. The top ten clonotypes cover roughly 3% of the sample. A few counts support this clonotype. Its antigen remains undetermined. The sample holds no much larger clone one base away, and base qualities are not on file.

This chain joins TRBV28 to TRBJ2-2, with TRBD1 matching 10 junction bases. Specimen: CD4+ T cells sorted from PBMCs, collected roughly 24 months after vaccination. The TCR was taken from a man aged 50 to 75 who received an inactivated influenza vaccine. Donor details come from another sample of the same person, matched by shared clones. The DNA sequence reads TGTGCCAGCAGCCCAACGTGGACAGGGGGGACCGGGGAGCTGTTTTTT. It is translated as CASSPTWTGGTGELFF.